This T cell receptor (beta chain) was documented in a study of PD-L1 blockade in urothelial cancer. The wider study: Blood analysis took place 3 weeks (second dose) and 6 weeks after treatment start. T cells were recovered from blood samples at a median of around 140,000.

Each PCR reaction had synthetic TCR analog templates spiked into it. TCRdb keeps only in-frame clones here, not all; method: immunoSEQ multiplex PCR. The data hold about 82,000 clones, with around 80% observed a single time. The CDR3 totals 16 residues. The germline V gene has CDR1 SGHRS and CDR2 YFSETQ. The V end lost 0 bases, the J end lost 0 bases, and 10 bases lay between the germline ends. Sequences were derived from PBMCs, sampled around atezolizumab (anti-PD-L1) treatment. This clonotype was obtained from a man between 65 and 85 years old with urothelial cancer. The chain combines TRBV5-1 with TRBJ2-1, with D possibly TRBD2 on 6 matching bases. CDR3 coding DNA: TGCGCCAGCAGCTTGGCCGCAGCGGGCTCCTACAATGAGCAGTTCTTC. This codes for CASSLAAAGSYNEQFF. Looking up the rest from reference TRBV5-1 and TRBJ2-1 gives the full variable domain: KAGVTQTPRYLIKTRGQQVTLSCSPISGHRSVSWYQQTPGQGLQFLFEYFSETQRNKGNFPGRFSGRQFSNSRSEMNVSTLELGDSALYLCASSLAAAGSYNEQFFGPGTRLTVL.